This passage covers 4 T cell receptor beta chains from one sample sequenced in a study of blood T cell repertoires in COVID-19. Clones were read by immunoSEQ multiplex PCR, and TCRdb kept only the in-frame ones, dropping some. The sample consists of about 100,000 clones, 70% to 90% of them appearing once. The sample comprised peripheral blood. The receptors derive from a woman aged 55-70 years in a cohort sampled during active or convalescent COVID-19.

The chain joins TRBV28 to TRBJ1-5, with 7 bases fitting TRBD1. CDR1 MDHEN and CDR2 SYDVKM come from the germline V gene. The J segment lost 0 bases and the V segment lost 6 bases, leaving 11 bases of the junction unmatched. The CDR3 is 17 amino acids. CDR3 in DNA: TGTGCCAGCAGCACCGGGACAGCCACGTATAGCAATCAGCCCCAGCATTTT. This encodes CASSTGTATYSNQPQHF.

The chain employs TRBV10-2 and TRBJ2-2; 8 bases align to TRBD2. The CDR3 spans 16 residues. With 3 bases clipped from V and 3 bases from J, the junction kept 6 bases outside the gene matches. In germline, CDR1 is WSHSY, CDR2 SAAADI. The DNA for the CDR3 is TGCGCCAGCAGTGACGGGGGGGCCAAGGACACCGGGGAGCTGTTTTTT. This sequence encodes CASSDGGAKDTGELFF.

The table lists this clone with a count of one. The chain has TRBV7-2 and TRBJ1-4; D remains unclear. The V and J ends lost 1 base and 7 bases respectively, with 16 bases between them. The germline V gene encodes CDR1 SGHTA and CDR2 FQGNSA. The CDR3 contains 16 residues. The CDR3 coding sequence is TGTGCCAGCAGCTTAGTCTGGGGAGTCCCAGCTGAAAAACTGTTTTTT. Its protein is CASSLVWGVPAEKLFF.

This chain uses TRBV29-1 with TRBJ2-1; D is unclear. The CDR3 is made up of 12 amino acids. Germline CDR1 reads SQVTM; CDR2 reads ANQGSEA. With 6 bases removed from V and 9 bases from J, the gap between germline ends came to 15 bases. CDR3 nucleotides: TGCAGCGTCGACCATTTAGCTAGTGAGCAGTTCTTC. This encodes CSVDHLASEQFF.